Listed below are T cell receptor beta chains from one sample, sequenced in a study of OX40 agonist ivuxolimab in advanced cancers. TCRdb keeps only in-frame clones here, not all; method: immunoSEQ multiplex PCR. The sample has fewer than 65,000 clones; approximately 79% are singletons. The material sequenced was CD4+ or CD8+ T cells sorted from blood, taken in a trial of the OX40 agonist ivuxolimab. The receptor source for this set is an adult with an advanced solid tumor such as melanoma, head and neck, liver or kidney cancer. Both conserved end residues are part of each CDR3. The order of the fields is CDR3 protein, CDR3 DNA, J gene, clone size, V gene, D gene. A D gene is named only where the DNA matches it firmly. A clone size is listed for some rows: how often the clone was seen (once, few, many), or a class if it is expanded.

CDR3 protein: CASSLDRLNQPQHF; CDR3 DNA: TGTGCCAGCAGCTTAGACAGACTAAATCAGCCCCAGCATTTT; J gene: TRBJ1-5; clone size: few; V gene: TRBV7-2; D gene: .
CDR3 protein: CASSEWTGGNEKLFF; CDR3 DNA: TGTGCCAGCAGTGAATGGACAGGAGGTAATGAAAAACTGTTTTTT; J gene: TRBJ1-4; clone size: .; V gene: TRBV28; D gene: TRBD1
CDR3 protein: CASRMWVGEQFF; CDR3 DNA: TGTGCCAGCAGGATGTGGGTGGGTGAGCAGTTCTTC; J gene: TRBJ2-1; clone size: .; V gene: TRBV28; D gene: .
CDR3 protein: CASSFGRPPDEQFF; CDR3 DNA: TGTGCCAGCAGCTTCGGCAGGCCCCCCGATGAGCAGTTCTTC; J gene: TRBJ2-1; clone size: .; V gene: TRBV7-7; D gene: .
CDR3 protein: CASSFSRVNRQPQHF; CDR3 DNA: TGTGCCAGCAGCTTTTCTAGGGTAAATCGTCAGCCCCAGCATTTT; J gene: TRBJ1-5; clone size: .; V gene: TRBV7-2; D gene: .
CDR3 protein: CASSYSAYRGYEQYF; CDR3 DNA: TGTGCCAGCAGTTATTCAGCGTACAGGGGATACGAGCAGTACTTC; J gene: TRBJ2-7; clone size: .; V gene: TRBV6-6; D gene: TRBD1
CDR3 protein: CASSGQGAVSEAFF; CDR3 DNA: TGTGCCAGCAGTGGACAGGGGGCCGTTAGTGAAGCTTTCTTT; J gene: TRBJ1-1; clone size: .; V gene: TRBV6-1; D gene: TRBD1
CDR3 protein: CASSLGGDRNTEAFF; CDR3 DNA: TGCGCCAGCAGCTTGGGGGGAGACAGAAACACTGAAGCTTTCTTT; J gene: TRBJ1-1; clone size: .; V gene: TRBV5-1; D gene: .
CDR3 protein: CAISAGTGIEETQYF; CDR3 DNA: TGTGCCATCAGTGCCGGGACAGGGATTGAGGAGACCCAGTACTTC; J gene: TRBJ2-5; clone size: .; V gene: TRBV10-3; D gene: TRBD1
CDR3 protein: CASKGTAIDEQYF; CDR3 DNA: TGTGCCAGCAAAGGGACCGCGATCGACGAGCAGTACTTC; J gene: TRBJ2-7; clone size: .; V gene: TRBV6-1; D gene: .
CDR3 protein: CASSLGVGETQYF; CDR3 DNA: TGTGCCAGCAGCTTAGGAGTAGGGGAGACCCAGTACTTC; J gene: TRBJ2-5; clone size: .; V gene: TRBV7-2; D gene: .
CDR3 protein: CAWRGTEKSTEAFF; CDR3 DNA: TGTGCCTGGAGGGGGACAGAAAAGAGCACTGAAGCTTTCTTT; J gene: TRBJ1-1; clone size: .; V gene: TRBV30; D gene: TRBD1
CDR3 protein: CASSLSTVNNSPLHF; CDR3 DNA: TGTGCCAGCAGCTTATCGACGGTTAATAATTCACCCCTCCACTTT; J gene: TRBJ1-6; clone size: .; V gene: TRBV5-4; D gene: .
CDR3 protein: CASRAQEGYEQYF; CDR3 DNA: TGCGCCAGCAGGGCTCAGGAGGGATACGAGCAGTACTTC; J gene: TRBJ2-7; clone size: .; V gene: TRBV5-1; D gene: .
CDR3 protein: CASSFSGAAEAFF; CDR3 DNA: TGTGCCAGCAGTTTCTCGGGGGCTGCTGAAGCTTTCTTT; J gene: TRBJ1-1; clone size: .; V gene: TRBV6-6; D gene: .
CDR3 protein: CASSIWTGIYEQYF; CDR3 DNA: TGTGCCAGTAGTATTTGGACAGGGATCTACGAGCAGTACTTC; J gene: TRBJ2-7; clone size: .; V gene: TRBV19; D gene: TRBD1
CDR3 protein: CASSSGQGTDTQYF; CDR3 DNA: TGCGCCAGCAGCTCAGGACAGGGCACAGATACGCAGTATTTT; J gene: TRBJ2-3; clone size: .; V gene: TRBV5-1; D gene: TRBD1
CDR3 protein: CASSQGDLNTGELFF; CDR3 DNA: TGTGCCAGCAGCCAAGGGGACTTAAACACCGGGGAGCTGTTTTTT; J gene: TRBJ2-2; clone size: .; V gene: TRBV11-2; D gene: .
CDR3 protein: CASSTTGNGYTF; CDR3 DNA: TGTGCCAGCAGCACCACGGGGAATGGCTACACCTTC; J gene: TRBJ1-2; clone size: once; V gene: TRBV5-4; D gene: .
CDR3 protein: CASSSGWGGEETQYF; CDR3 DNA: TGCGCCAGCAGCTCGGGATGGGGGGGCGAAGAGACCCAGTACTTC; J gene: TRBJ2-5; clone size: .; V gene: TRBV5-1; D gene: .
CDR3 protein: CASSLVNGGNYEQYF; CDR3 DNA: TGTGCCAGCAGCTTAGTCAATGGGGGTAACTACGAGCAGTACTTC; J gene: TRBJ2-7; clone size: .; V gene: TRBV7-2; D gene: .
CDR3 protein: CASSLSSGTDYEQYF; CDR3 DNA: TGTGCCAGCAGCTTAAGTTCCGGGACAGACTACGAGCAGTACTTC; J gene: TRBJ2-7; clone size: .; V gene: TRBV7-3; D gene: TRBD1
CDR3 protein: CASSLAEWTGAKVEKLFF; CDR3 DNA: TGTGCCAGCAGCTTAGCAGAGTGGACAGGGGCCAAAGTGGAAAAACTGTTTTTT; J gene: TRBJ1-4; clone size: .; V gene: TRBV7-9; D gene: TRBD1
CDR3 protein: CATRGGGHPDTQYF; CDR3 DNA: TGTGCCACCAGGGGTGGGGGGCACCCAGATACGCAGTATTTT; J gene: TRBJ2-3; clone size: .; V gene: TRBV6-5; D gene: .
CDR3 protein: CATSRDRTLYEQYF; CDR3 DNA: TGTGCCACCAGCAGGGACAGGACTCTCTACGAGCAGTACTTC; J gene: TRBJ2-7; clone size: .; V gene: TRBV15; D gene: TRBD1
CDR3 protein: CASSEAGDFTDTQYF; CDR3 DNA: TGTGCCAGCAGTGAAGCGGGGGACTTTACAGATACGCAGTATTTT; J gene: TRBJ2-3; clone size: .; V gene: TRBV6-1; D gene: .
CDR3 protein: CASSLNTGRNYGYTF; CDR3 DNA: TGTGCCAGCAGTTTAAACACCGGGAGGAACTATGGCTACACCTTC; J gene: TRBJ1-2; clone size: .; V gene: TRBV28; D gene: .
CDR3 protein: CASGSFGEQYF; CDR3 DNA: TGTGCTAGTGGTTCCTTTGGAGAGCAGTACTTC; J gene: TRBJ2-7; clone size: once; V gene: TRBV12-5; D gene: .
CDR3 protein: CASSVGLARGADTQYF; CDR3 DNA: TGTGCCAGCAGCGTAGGATTAGCCCGAGGAGCGGATACGCAGTATTTT; J gene: TRBJ2-3; clone size: .; V gene: TRBV9; D gene: .
CDR3 protein: CASSLVPRADYGYTF; CDR3 DNA: TGTGCCAGCAGCTTAGTCCCAAGGGCGGATTATGGCTACACCTTC; J gene: TRBJ1-2; clone size: .; V gene: TRBV11-2; D gene: .
CDR3 protein: CASAQISGNTIYF; CDR3 DNA: TGTGCCAGTGCGCAAATCTCTGGAAACACCATATATTTT; J gene: TRBJ1-3; clone size: .; V gene: TRBV6-6; D gene: .
CDR3 protein: CASSLDGTYEQYF; CDR3 DNA: TGTGCCAGCAGCTTAGACGGCACCTACGAGCAGTACTTC; J gene: TRBJ2-7; clone size: .; V gene: TRBV7-9; D gene: .
CDR3 protein: CASSRDGSSYNEQFF; CDR3 DNA: TGTGCCAGTAGTCGGGACGGGAGCTCCTACAATGAGCAGTTCTTC; J gene: TRBJ2-1; clone size: few; V gene: TRBV19; D gene: .
CDR3 protein: CASSWWTGSNQPQHF; CDR3 DNA: TGCGCCAGCAGCTGGTGGACAGGTAGCAATCAGCCCCAGCATTTT; J gene: TRBJ1-5; clone size: .; V gene: TRBV5-1; D gene: TRBD1
CDR3 protein: CASTPRSGPNEQFF; CDR3 DNA: TGTGCCAGCACCCCCCGGAGCGGGCCGAATGAGCAGTTCTTC; J gene: TRBJ2-1; clone size: once; V gene: TRBV19; D gene: .
CDR3 protein: CASSQSGVSSYNEQFF; CDR3 DNA: TGTGCCAGCAGCCAGAGCGGGGTAAGCTCCTACAATGAGCAGTTCTTC; J gene: TRBJ2-1; clone size: .; V gene: TRBV7-9; D gene: TRBD2
CDR3 protein: CASSPYRGSPNTGELFF; CDR3 DNA: TGTGCCAGCAGCCCCTACCGGGGGTCCCCGAACACCGGGGAGCTGTTTTTT; J gene: TRBJ2-2; clone size: .; V gene: TRBV11-3; D gene: .
CDR3 protein: CASSQERERGGYADTQYF; CDR3 DNA: TGCGCCAGCAGCCAAGAAAGGGAGCGGGGGGGCTACGCAGATACGCAGTATTTT; J gene: TRBJ2-3; clone size: .; V gene: TRBV4-3; D gene: TRBD2
CDR3 protein: CASSSGLGTTSTDTQYF; CDR3 DNA: TGTGCCAGCAGCTCCGGCCTCGGGACAACTAGCACAGATACGCAGTATTTT; J gene: TRBJ2-3; clone size: .; V gene: TRBV5-4; D gene: .
CDR3 protein: CASSNTGCSYNSPLHF; CDR3 DNA: TGTGCCAGCAGCAACACAGGGTGTTCATATAATTCACCCCTCCACTTT; J gene: TRBJ1-6; clone size: .; V gene: TRBV21-1; D gene: .
CDR3 protein: CAISIRGLQETQYF; CDR3 DNA: TGTGCCATCAGTATCAGGGGTCTCCAGGAGACCCAGTACTTC; J gene: TRBJ2-5; clone size: .; V gene: TRBV10-3; D gene: .
CDR3 protein: CASSEYKGKNTEAFF; CDR3 DNA: TGTGCCAGCAGTGAATATAAAGGGAAGAACACTGAAGCTTTCTTT; J gene: TRBJ1-1; clone size: .; V gene: TRBV25-1; D gene: .
CDR3 protein: CASSQGGVGEAFF; CDR3 DNA: TGTGCCAGCAGCCAAGGGGGCGTGGGTGAAGCTTTCTTT; J gene: TRBJ1-1; clone size: .; V gene: TRBV14; D gene: .
CDR3 protein: CASNTISENSPLHF; CDR3 DNA: TGTGCCAGCAATACTATAAGTGAGAATTCACCCCTCCACTTT; J gene: TRBJ1-6; clone size: few; V gene: TRBV2; D gene: .
CDR3 protein: CASSWGGLAAFEQYF; CDR3 DNA: TGTGCCAGCAGTTGGGGGGGACTAGCCGCATTCGAGCAGTACTTC; J gene: TRBJ2-7; clone size: .; V gene: TRBV6-6; D gene: TRBD2
CDR3 protein: CASSQTTGGAMYEQYF; CDR3 DNA: TGCGCCAGCAGCCAAACGACAGGGGGCGCAATGTACGAGCAGTACTTC; J gene: TRBJ2-7; clone size: .; V gene: TRBV4-3; D gene: TRBD1
CDR3 protein: CASSVGALATDTQYF; CDR3 DNA: TGTGCCAGCAGTGTTGGAGCCCTAGCGACGGATACGCAGTATTTT; J gene: TRBJ2-3; clone size: .; V gene: TRBV5-4; D gene: .
CDR3 protein: CASSIDRQAVAGYTF; CDR3 DNA: TGTGCCAGTAGTATAGATCGCCAGGCAGTCGCGGGCTACACCTTC; J gene: TRBJ1-2; clone size: .; V gene: TRBV19; D gene: .
CDR3 protein: CAISESEGKQYF; CDR3 DNA: TGTGCCATCAGTGAGTCTGAAGGAAAGCAGTACTTC; J gene: TRBJ2-7; clone size: .; V gene: TRBV10-3; D gene: .
CDR3 protein: CASSDSAGGQPQHF; CDR3 DNA: TGTGCCAGCAGTGACTCAGCTGGAGGTCAGCCCCAGCATTTT; J gene: TRBJ1-5; clone size: few; V gene: TRBV6-4; D gene: .
CDR3 protein: CASSQAGGQGDTQYF; CDR3 DNA: TGCGCCAGCAGCCAAGCGGGGGGGCAGGGAGATACGCAGTATTTT; J gene: TRBJ2-3; clone size: few; V gene: TRBV4-1; D gene: TRBD2
CDR3 protein: CASSQDPDLQGDTQYF; CDR3 DNA: TGCGCCAGCAGCCAAGATCCAGATCTCCAGGGAGATACGCAGTATTTT; J gene: TRBJ2-3; clone size: .; V gene: TRBV4-1; D gene: .
CDR3 protein: CASTPTTREAFF; CDR3 DNA: TGTGCCAGCACTCCCACCACCCGTGAAGCTTTCTTT; J gene: TRBJ1-1; clone size: .; V gene: TRBV28; D gene: .
CDR3 protein: CASSLAGTGYTF; CDR3 DNA: TGTGCCAGCAGCTTAGCGGGGACCGGCTACACCTTC; J gene: TRBJ1-2; clone size: .; V gene: TRBV7-8; D gene: .
CDR3 protein: CASRDPGGHEQYF; CDR3 DNA: TGCGCCAGCAGGGACCCAGGGGGCCACGAGCAGTACTTC; J gene: TRBJ2-7; clone size: .; V gene: TRBV5-1; D gene: TRBD1
CDR3 protein: CASSSSGRPSGANVLTF; CDR3 DNA: TGTGCCAGCAGCTCTTCCGGACGGCCCTCTGGGGCCAACGTCCTGACTTTC; J gene: TRBJ2-6; clone size: .; V gene: TRBV9; D gene: .
CDR3 protein: CASSIVTSGYTDTQYF; CDR3 DNA: TGTGCCAGTAGTATTGTGACTAGCGGATACACAGATACGCAGTATTTT; J gene: TRBJ2-3; clone size: .; V gene: TRBV19; D gene: TRBD2
CDR3 protein: CATSRGLDTEAFF; CDR3 DNA: TGTGCCACCAGCAGAGGTCTAGACACTGAAGCTTTCTTT; J gene: TRBJ1-1; clone size: .; V gene: TRBV15; D gene: .
CDR3 protein: CASSGRGSGNTIYF; CDR3 DNA: TGTGCCAGCAGTGGGAGGGGCTCTGGAAACACCATATATTTT; J gene: TRBJ1-3; clone size: once; V gene: TRBV2; D gene: .
CDR3 protein: CASSLEAGLGTQYF; CDR3 DNA: TGTGCCAGCAGCCTCGAGGCAGGTTTAGGGACCCAGTACTTC; J gene: TRBJ2-5; clone size: once; V gene: TRBV7-2; D gene: .